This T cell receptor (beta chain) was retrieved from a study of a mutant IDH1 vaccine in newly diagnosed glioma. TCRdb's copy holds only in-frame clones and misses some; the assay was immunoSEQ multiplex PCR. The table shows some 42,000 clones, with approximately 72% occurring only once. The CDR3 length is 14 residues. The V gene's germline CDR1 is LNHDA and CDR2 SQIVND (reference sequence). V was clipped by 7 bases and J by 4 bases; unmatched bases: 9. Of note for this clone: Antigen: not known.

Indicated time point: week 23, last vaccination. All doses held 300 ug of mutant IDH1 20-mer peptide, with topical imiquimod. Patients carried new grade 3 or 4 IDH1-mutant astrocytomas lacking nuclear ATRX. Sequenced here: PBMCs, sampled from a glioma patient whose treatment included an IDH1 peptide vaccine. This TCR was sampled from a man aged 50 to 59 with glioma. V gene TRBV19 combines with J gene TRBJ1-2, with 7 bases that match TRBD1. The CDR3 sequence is CASIGRQGTYGYTF. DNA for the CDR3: TGTGCCAGTATCGGACGACAGGGTACCTATGGCTACACCTTC.